This T cell receptor (beta chain) was retrieved from a study of blood T cell repertoires in COVID-19. Study overall: From the United States, Italy and Spain came samples of acute and convalescent COVID-19. Nucleic acid was either cDNA or gDNA, and it came from T cells, B-cell-depleted T cells, or PBMCs.

Under the authors' procedure: Estimated nucleated cell counts came from reference gene primer amplification. TCRdb's copy holds only in-frame clones and misses some; the assay was immunoSEQ multiplex PCR. The V and J calls and clone size are taken from that table; D and trimming were inferred from the DNA. Among 160,000 or so clones, 80% were seen once, and the ten largest hold about 0.58%. The CDR3 totals 17 residues. V was pared by 4 bases and J by 2 bases, with 8 bases of the junction left unmatched. Germline-derived CDR1 and CDR2 are MNHEY and SVGEGT. Sequencing input: peripheral blood. V usage is TRBV6-2 or TRBV6-3 and J usage is TRBJ2-3; TRBD2 aligns across 11 bases. The receptor comes from a man between 60 and 75 years old with acute or convalescent COVID-19. CDR3: CASSSGTSGIITDTQYF. CDR3 nucleotides: TGTGCCAGCAGTTCCGGGACTAGCGGAATCATCACAGATACGCAGTATTTT.